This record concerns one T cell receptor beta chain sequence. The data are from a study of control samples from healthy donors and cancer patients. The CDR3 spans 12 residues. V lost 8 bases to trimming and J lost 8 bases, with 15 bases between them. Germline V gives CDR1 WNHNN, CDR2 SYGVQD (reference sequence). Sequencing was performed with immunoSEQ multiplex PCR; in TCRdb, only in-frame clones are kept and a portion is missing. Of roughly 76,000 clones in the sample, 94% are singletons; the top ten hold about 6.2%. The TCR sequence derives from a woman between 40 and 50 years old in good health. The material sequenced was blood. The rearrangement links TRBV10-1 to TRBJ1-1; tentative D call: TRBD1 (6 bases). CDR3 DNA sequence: TGCGCCAGCGGCGATAGGGGGGCGGAAGCTTTCTTT. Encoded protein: CASGDRGAEAFF.